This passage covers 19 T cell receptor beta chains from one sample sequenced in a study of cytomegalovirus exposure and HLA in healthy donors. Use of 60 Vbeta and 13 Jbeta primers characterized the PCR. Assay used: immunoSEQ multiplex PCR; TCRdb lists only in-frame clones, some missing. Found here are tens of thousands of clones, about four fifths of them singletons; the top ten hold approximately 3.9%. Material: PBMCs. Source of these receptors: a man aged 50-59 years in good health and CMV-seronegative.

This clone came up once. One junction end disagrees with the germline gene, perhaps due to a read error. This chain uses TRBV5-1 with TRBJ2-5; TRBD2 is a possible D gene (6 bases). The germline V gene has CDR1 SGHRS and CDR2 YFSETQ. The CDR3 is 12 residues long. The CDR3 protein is CASSPWGENQYF. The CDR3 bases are TGCGCCAGCAGCCCCTGGGGGGAGAACCAGTACTTC.

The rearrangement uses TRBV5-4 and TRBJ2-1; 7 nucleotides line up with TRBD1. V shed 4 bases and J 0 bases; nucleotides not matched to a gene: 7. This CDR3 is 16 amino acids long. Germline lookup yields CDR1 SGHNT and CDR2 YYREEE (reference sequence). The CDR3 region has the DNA TGTGCCAGCAGCACCGCAACAGGGGTCTCCTACAATGAGCAGTTCTTC. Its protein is CASSTATGVSYNEQFF.

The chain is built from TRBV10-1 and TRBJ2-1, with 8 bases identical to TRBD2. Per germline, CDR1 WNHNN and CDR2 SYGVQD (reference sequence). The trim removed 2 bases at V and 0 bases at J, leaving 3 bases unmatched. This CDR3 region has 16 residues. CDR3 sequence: CASSEDSGSSYNEQFF. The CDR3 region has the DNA TGCGCCAGCAGTGAGGACAGCGGGAGCTCCTACAATGAGCAGTTCTTC.

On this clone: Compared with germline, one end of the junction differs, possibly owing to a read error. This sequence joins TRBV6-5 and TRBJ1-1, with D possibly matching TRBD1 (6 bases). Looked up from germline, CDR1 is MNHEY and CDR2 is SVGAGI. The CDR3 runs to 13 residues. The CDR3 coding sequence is TGTGCCAACAGTCGTCACAGGGAATCTGAAGCTTTCTTT. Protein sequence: CANSRHRESEAFF.

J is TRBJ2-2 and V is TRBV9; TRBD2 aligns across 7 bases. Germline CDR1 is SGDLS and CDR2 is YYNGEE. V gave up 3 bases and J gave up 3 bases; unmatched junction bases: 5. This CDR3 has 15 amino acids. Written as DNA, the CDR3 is TGTGCCAGCAGCGCCCAACTAGCGTACACCGGGGAGCTGTTTTTT. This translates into CASSAQLAYTGELFF.

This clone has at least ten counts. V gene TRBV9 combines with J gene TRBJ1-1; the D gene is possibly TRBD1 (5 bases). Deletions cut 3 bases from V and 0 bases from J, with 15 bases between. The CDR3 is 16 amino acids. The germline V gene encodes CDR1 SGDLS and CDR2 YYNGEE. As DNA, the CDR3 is TGTGCCAGCAGCGAGATGGACACTGAGATGAACACTGAAGCTTTCTTT. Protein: CASSEMDTEMNTEAFF.

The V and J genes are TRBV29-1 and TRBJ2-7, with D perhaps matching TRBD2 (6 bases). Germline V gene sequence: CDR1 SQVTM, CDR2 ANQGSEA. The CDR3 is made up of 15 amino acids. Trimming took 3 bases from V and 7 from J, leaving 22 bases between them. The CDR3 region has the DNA TGCAGCGTTGATATATTTGGGGGGTATACCACAGAGCAGTACTTC. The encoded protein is CSVDIFGGYTTEQYF.

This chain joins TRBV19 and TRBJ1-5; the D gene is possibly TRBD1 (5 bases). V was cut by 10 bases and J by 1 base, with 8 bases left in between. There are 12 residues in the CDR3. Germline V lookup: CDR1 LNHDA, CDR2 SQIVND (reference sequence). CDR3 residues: CATRGSNQPQHF. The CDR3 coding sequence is TGTGCCACCCGGGGGAGCAATCAGCCCCAGCATTTT. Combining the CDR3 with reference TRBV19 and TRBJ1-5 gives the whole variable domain DGGITQSPKYLFRKEGQNVTLSCEQNLNHDAMYWYRQDPGQGLRLIYYSQIVNDFQKGDIAEGYSVSREKKESFPLTVTSAQKNPTAFYLCATRGSNQPQHFGDGTRLSIL.

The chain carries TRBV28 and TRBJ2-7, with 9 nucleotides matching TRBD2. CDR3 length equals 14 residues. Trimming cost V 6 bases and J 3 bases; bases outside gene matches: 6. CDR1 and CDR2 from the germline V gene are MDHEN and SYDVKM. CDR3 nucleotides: TGTGCCAGCAGGGCTAGCGGGACTTACTACGAGCAGTACTTC. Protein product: CASRASGTYYEQYF. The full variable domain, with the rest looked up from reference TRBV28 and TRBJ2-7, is DVKVTQSSRYLVKRTGEKVFLECVQDMDHENMFWYRQDPGLGLRLIYFSYDVKMKEKGDIPEGYSVSREKKERFSLILESASTNQTSMYLCASRASGTYYEQYFGPGTRLTVT.

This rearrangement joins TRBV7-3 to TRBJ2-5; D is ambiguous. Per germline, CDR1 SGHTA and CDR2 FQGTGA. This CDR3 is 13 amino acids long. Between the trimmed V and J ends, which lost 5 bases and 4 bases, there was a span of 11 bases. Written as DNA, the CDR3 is TGTGCCAGCAGCCCCAACCCAGGAGAGACCCAGTACTTC. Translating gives CASSPNPGETQYF.

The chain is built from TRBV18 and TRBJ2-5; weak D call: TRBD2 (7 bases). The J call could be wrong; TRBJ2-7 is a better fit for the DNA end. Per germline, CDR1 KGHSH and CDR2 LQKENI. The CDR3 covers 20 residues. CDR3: CASSLSNPTGPILAGYEQYF. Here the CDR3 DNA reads TGTGCCAGCTCACTTTCAAACCCGACAGGACCAATTTTAGCGGGTTACGAGCAGTACTTC.

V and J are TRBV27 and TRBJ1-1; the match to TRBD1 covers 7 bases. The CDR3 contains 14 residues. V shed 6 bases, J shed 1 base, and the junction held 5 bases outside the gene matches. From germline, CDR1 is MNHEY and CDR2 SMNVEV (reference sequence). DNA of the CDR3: TGTGCCAGCAGCCCGACAGGGAGGAACACTGAAGCTTTCTTT. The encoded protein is CASSPTGRNTEAFF.

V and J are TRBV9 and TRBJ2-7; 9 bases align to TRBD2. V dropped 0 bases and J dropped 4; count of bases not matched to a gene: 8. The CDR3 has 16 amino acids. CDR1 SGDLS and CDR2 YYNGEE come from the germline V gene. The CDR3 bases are TGTGCCAGCAGCGTAGCGGTTAGCGGGAGTAGGTACGAGCAGTACTTC. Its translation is CASSVAVSGSRYEQYF. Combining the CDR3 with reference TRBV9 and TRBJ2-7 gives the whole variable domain DSGVTQTPKHLITATGQRVTLRCSPRSGDLSVYWYQQSLDQGLQFLIQYYNGEERAKGNILERFSAQQFPDLHSELNLSSLELGDSALYFCASSVAVSGSRYEQYFGPGTRLTVT.

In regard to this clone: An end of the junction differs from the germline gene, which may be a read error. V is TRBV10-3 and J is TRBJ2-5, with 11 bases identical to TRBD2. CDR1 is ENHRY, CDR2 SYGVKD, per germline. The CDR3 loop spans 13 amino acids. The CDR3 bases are TGTGCCACTAGACTAGCGGGAAGAGAGGCCCAGTACTTC. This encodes CATRLAGREAQYF.

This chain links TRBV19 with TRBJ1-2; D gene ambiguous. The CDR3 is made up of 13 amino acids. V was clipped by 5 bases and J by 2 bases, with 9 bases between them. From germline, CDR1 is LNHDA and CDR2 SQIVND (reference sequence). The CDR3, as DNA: TGTGCCAGTAGTTCGGAGGTGAACTATGGCTACACCTTC. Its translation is CASSSEVNYGYTF.

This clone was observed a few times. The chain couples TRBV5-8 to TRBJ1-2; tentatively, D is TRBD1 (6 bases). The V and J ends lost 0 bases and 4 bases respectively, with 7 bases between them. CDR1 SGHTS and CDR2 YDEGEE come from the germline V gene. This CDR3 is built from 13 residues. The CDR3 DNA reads TGTGCCAGCAGCTTGGCCAGGGGCTATGGCTACACCTTC. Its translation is CASSLARGYGYTF.

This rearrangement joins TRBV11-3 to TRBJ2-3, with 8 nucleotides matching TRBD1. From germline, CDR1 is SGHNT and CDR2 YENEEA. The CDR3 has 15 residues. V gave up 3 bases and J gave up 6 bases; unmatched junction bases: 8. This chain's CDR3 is CASSLFSGQGDTQYF. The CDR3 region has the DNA TGTGCCAGCAGCTTGTTTTCCGGACAGGGTGATACGCAGTATTTT.

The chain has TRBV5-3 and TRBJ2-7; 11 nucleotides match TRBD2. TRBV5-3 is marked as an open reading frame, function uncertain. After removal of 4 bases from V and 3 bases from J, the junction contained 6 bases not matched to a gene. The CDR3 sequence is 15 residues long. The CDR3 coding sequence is TGTGCCAGAAGCGGCGGGACTAGCGGATACTACGAGCAGTACTTC. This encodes CARSGGTSGYYEQYF.

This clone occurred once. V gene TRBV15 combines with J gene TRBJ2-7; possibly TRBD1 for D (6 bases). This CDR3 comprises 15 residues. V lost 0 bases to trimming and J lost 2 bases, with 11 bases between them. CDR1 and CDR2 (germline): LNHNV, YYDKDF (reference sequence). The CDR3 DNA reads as TGTGCCACCAGCAGAGATCTGGACAGAACCTACGAGCAGTACTTC. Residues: CATSRDLDRTYEQYF.